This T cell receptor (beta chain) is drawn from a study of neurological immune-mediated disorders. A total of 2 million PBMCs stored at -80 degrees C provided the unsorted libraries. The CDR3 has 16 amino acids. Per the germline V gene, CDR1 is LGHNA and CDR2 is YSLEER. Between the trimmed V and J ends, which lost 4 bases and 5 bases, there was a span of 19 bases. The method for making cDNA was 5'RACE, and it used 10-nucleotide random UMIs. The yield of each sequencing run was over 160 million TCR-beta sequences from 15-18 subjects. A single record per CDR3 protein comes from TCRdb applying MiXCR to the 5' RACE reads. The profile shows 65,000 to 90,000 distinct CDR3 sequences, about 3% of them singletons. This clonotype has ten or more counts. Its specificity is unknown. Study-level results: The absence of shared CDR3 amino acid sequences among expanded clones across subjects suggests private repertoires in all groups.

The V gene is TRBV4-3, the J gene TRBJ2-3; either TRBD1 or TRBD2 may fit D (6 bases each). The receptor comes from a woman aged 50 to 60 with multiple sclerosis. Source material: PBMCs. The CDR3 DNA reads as TGCGCCAGCAGCCCGCGCGGACTAAAAGGGGGAGATACGCAGTATTTT. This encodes CASSPRGLKGGDTQYF.